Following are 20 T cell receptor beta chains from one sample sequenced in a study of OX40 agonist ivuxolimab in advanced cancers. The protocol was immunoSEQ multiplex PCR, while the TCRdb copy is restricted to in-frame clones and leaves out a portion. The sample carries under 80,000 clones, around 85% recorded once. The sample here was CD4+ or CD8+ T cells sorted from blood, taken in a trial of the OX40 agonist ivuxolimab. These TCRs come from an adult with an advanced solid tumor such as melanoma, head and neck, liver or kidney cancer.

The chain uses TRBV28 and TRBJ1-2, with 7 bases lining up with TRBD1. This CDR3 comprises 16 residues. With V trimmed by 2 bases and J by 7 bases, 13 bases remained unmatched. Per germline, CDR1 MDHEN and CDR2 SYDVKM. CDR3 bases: TGTGCCAGCAGTTTAACGGCAGGGGGGGCCGGTGGTGGCTACACCTTC. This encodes CASSLTAGGAGGGYTF.

The CDR3 loop reads CASSFRPAGGVHVNEQFF. DNA for the CDR3: TGTGCCAGCAGCTTTCGACCAGCGGGAGGAGTCCACGTCAATGAGCAGTTCTTC. The J gene is TRBJ2-1, the V gene TRBV7-8; TRBD2 agrees at 9 bases. This CDR3 region has 18 residues. Germline V gene lookup returns CDR1 SGHVS and CDR2 FQNEAQ. The junction had 15 bases not matched to a gene; V was cut back by 3 bases and J by 6 bases.

CDR3 residues: CASSFRGAGEQFF. In nucleotides, the CDR3 is TGTGCCAGTAGTTTTAGGGGGGCGGGTGAGCAGTTCTTC. The chain links TRBV19 to TRBJ2-1, with D perhaps matching TRBD1 or TRBD2 (6 bases each). The CDR3 spans 13 residues. V was trimmed by 5 bases and J by 9 bases, leaving 14 bases between them. CDR1 and CDR2 (germline): LNHDA, SQIVND (reference sequence).

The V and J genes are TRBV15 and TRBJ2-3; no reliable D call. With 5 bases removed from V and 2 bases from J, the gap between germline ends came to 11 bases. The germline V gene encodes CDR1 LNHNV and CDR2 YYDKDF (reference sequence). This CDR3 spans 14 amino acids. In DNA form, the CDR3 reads TGTGCCACCAGCCCCCGACACAACACAGATACGCAGTATTTT. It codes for CATSPRHNTDTQYF.

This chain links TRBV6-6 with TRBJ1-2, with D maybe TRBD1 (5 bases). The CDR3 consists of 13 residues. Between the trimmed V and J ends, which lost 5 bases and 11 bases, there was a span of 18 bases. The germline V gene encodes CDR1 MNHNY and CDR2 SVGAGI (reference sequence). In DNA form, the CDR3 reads TGTGCCAGCAGTGGGGACCAAAGGATTGCGTACACCTTC. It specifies CASSGDQRIAYTF.

CDR3 nucleotides: TGTGCTAGTGGACGGAGTTCGGCAGAGACCCAGTACTTC. Protein product: CASGRSSAETQYF. The chain uses TRBV12-5 and TRBJ2-5; unclear D gene. The length of the CDR3 is 13 residues. The germline CDR1 and CDR2 sequences are LGHNT and FRNRAP. V was clipped by 6 bases and J by 4 bases, with 12 bases between them.

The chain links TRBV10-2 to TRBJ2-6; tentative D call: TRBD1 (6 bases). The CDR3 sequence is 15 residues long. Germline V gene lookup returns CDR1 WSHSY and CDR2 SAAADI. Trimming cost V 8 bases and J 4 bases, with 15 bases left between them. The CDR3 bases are TGCGCCAGCTGCCCAGGGGTGGCGGGGGCCAACGTCCTGACTTTC. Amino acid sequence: CASCPGVAGANVLTF.

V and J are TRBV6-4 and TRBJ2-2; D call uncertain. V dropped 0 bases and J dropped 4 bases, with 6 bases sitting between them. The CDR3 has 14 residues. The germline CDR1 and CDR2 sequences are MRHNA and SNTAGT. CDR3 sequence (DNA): TGTGCCAGCAGTGACTCCCAACTCACCGGGGAGCTGTTTTTT. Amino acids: CASSDSQLTGELFF.

CDR3 nucleotide sequence: TGTGCCAGTGGGATGGCAGGGGGCGCAAGCAATCAGCCCCAGCATTTT. Its translation is CASGMAGGASNQPQHF. V and J are TRBV19 and TRBJ1-5; 8 bases agree with TRBD1. The CDR3 spans 16 residues. Germline loops: CDR1 LNHDA, CDR2 SQIVND (reference sequence). J lost 1 base, V lost 8 bases, and 10 bases had no gene match. The full variable domain, rest sourced from reference TRBV19 and TRBJ1-5, is DGGITQSPKYLFRKEGQNVTLSCEQNLNHDAMYWYRQDPGQGLRLIYYSQIVNDFQKGDIAEGYSVSREKKESFPLTVTSAQKNPTAFYLCASGMAGGASNQPQHFGDGTRLSIL.

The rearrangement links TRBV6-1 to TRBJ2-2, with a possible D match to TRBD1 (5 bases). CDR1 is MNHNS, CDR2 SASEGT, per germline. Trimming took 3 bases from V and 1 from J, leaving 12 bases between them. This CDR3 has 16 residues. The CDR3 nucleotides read TGTGCCAGCAGTGATACGTGGGGCTGGAACACCGGGGAGCTGTTTTTT. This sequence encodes CASSDTWGWNTGELFF.

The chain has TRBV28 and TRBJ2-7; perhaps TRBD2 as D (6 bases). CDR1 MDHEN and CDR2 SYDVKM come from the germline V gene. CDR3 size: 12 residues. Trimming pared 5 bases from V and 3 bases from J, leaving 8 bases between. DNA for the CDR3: TGTGCCAGCAGTCCTAGCGACTACGAGCAGTACTTC. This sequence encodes CASSPSDYEQYF. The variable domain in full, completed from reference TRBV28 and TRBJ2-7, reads DVKVTQSSRYLVKRTGEKVFLECVQDMDHENMFWYRQDPGLGLRLIYFSYDVKMKEKGDIPEGYSVSREKKERFSLILESASTNQTSMYLCASSPSDYEQYFGPGTRLTVT.

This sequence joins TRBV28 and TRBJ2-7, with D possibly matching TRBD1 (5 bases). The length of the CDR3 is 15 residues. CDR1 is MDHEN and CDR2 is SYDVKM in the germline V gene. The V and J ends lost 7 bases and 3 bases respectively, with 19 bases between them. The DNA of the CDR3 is TGTGCCAGCACTATACTCGGGCAGGGCGGCTACGAGCAGTACTTC. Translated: CASTILGQGGYEQYF.

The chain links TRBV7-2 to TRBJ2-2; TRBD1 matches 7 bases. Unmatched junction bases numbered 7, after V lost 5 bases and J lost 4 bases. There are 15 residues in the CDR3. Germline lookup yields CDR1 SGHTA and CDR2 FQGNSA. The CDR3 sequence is CASSARQGVTGELFF. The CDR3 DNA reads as TGTGCCAGCAGCGCCAGACAGGGTGTCACCGGGGAGCTGTTTTTT.

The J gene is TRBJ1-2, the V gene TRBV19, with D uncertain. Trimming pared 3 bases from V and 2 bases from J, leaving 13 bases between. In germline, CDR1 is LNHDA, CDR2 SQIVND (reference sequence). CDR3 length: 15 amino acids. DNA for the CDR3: TGTGCCAGTAGTATGGTCAGTTACCCCAACTATGGCTACACCTTC. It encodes CASSMVSYPNYGYTF.

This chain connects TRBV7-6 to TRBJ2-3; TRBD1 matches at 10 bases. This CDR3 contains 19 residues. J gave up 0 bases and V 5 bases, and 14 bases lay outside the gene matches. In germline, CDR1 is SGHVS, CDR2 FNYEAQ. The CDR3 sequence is CASSPQPGQGPSSTDTQYF. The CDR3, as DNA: TGTGCCAGCAGCCCCCAACCGGGACAGGGGCCCTCTAGCACAGATACGCAGTATTTT.

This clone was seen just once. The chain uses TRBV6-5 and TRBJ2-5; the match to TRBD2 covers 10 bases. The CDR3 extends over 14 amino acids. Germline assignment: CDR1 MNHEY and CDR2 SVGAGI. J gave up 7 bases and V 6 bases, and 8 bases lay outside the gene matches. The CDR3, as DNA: TGTGCCAGCAGCCCGGGACTAGCGTCTGGGACCCAGTACTTC. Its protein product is CASSPGLASGTQYF.

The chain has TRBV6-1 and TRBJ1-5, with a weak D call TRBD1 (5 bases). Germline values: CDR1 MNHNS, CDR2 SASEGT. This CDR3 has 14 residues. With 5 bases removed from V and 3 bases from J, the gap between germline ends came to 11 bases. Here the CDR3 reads CASSSEQANQPQHF. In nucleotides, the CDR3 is TGTGCCAGCAGTTCGGAACAGGCCAATCAGCCCCAGCATTTT.

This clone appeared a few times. The CDR3 DNA reads as TGTGCCAGCAGTTACTTGGCTAGCGGGACCTACGAGCAGTACTTC. It is translated as CASSYLASGTYEQYF. The chain is built from TRBV6-6 and TRBJ2-7, with TRBD2 identical over 9 bases. The CDR3 loop spans 15 amino acids. Losses at the gene ends were 1 base for V and 2 bases for J; bases not matched to a gene: 3. Germline lookup yields CDR1 MNHNY and CDR2 SVGAGI (reference sequence).

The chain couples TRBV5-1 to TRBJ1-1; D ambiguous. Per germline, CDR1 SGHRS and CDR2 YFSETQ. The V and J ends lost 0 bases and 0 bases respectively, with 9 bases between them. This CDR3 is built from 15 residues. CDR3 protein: CASSLEAGLNTEAFF. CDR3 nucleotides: TGCGCCAGCAGCTTGGAGGCGGGGTTGAACACTGAAGCTTTCTTT.

CDR3 DNA sequence: TGTGCCAGCAGCAAATCCCGGAGCCGGACAGGGGGCGGTTACGAGCAGTACTTC. Protein: CASSKSRSRTGGGYEQYF. This chain joins TRBV21-1 and TRBJ2-7; the D call of TRBD1 is as the table states it, not checked on the DNA. TRBV21-1 counts as a pseudogene. This CDR3 comprises 18 residues.